This TCR beta chain was captured in a study of T cell repertoires in ileal Crohn's disease (dated by TCRdb to about 2019). A note on the overall study: The median duration of disease was approximately 8.5 years, and at the time of surgery 30% to 35% of patients were active smokers. All patients had surgery for a complication: stricturing disease in about 60% and penetrating disease in around 39%. Postoperative therapy was given to about half of the patients, with thiopurines administered to more than 10 patients and anti-TNF agents administered to 18 patients. TCR repertoire analysis was performed in around 50 Crohn's disease patients drawn from a prospective multicentre cohort. Running in parallel with the study was a multicentre cohort set up to find predictors of early endoscopic recurrence following ileocolonic resection. A Rutgeerts score above i0 was used to define endoscopic postoperative recurrence. A total of roughly 170 mucosal samples from approximately 60 patients were sequenced, with samples obtained at several locations on the surgical specimen and at postoperative endoscopy. Study-level results and caveats: Sorted CD8 T cells carried more high-frequency clones than CD4 T cells, suggesting mucosal expansions were mainly CD8. Endoscopic recurrence was found to be associated with higher high-frequency clone percentages at surgery, and recurrence was observed in all patients with clonality above 26.8% (18/57). Mucosal CD4 and CD8 T cells were sorted and sequenced only in a subgroup of patients, the size of which was not stated. Patients who were active smokers at surgery had a significantly higher proportion of clonal expansions than non-smokers (around 24% vs 18%, p=0.02).

As regards this clone: Its antigen remains unidentified. The record has no base qualities; no much larger clone is one base away.

To be eligible, patients had to be adults with ileal or ileocolonic Crohn's disease and an indication for ileocolonic resection. Whole ileal mucosal biopsies were kept frozen at -80 degrees C prior to DNA extraction. Genomic DNA was extracted from frozen whole biopsies with a TRizol-based method and quantified on a NanoDrop 2000 spectrophotometer. V is shortened by 1 base, J by 2 bases, and the region joining them spans 8 bases. The CDR3 starts with the cysteine, ends with the phenylalanine, and has 14 residues. Just CDR3 DNA is preserved here, 42 bases in frame from base 1. Via the germline V gene (reference sequence), CDR1 is SEHNR and CDR2 FQNEAQ. For commercial TCRB immunosequencing, five hundred nanograms of biopsy DNA were submitted for each sample. CDR3 regions were amplified from genomic DNA by Adaptive Biotechnology using a two-step, amplification bias-controlled multiplex PCR. Primers for every V and J gene segment were used in the first PCR, and barcodes and Illumina adapters were added in the second PCR. CDR3 libraries were sequenced using an Illumina instrument. Regarding the original processing steps: The analysis used both the pipelines supplied by the vendor and custom analysis of the raw data in R/Bioconductor with R version 3.3.0. Clonality, which ranges from 0 to 1, was calculated as the inverse of the normalised Shannon entropy across all productive clones. The repertoire share taken up by the top 100 clones defined high-frequency clones, and only clones that passed a 95% confidence test were kept. The Simpson index measured repertoire diversity, and the Morisita-Horn index measured overlap between samples. Sourced from immuneACCESS, this table was stored by TCRdb with only in-frame sequences that have V and J called. A share of the clones is absent; for the studies checked, an unresolved V gene accounts for under half, and the remainder has no known explanation. The DNA gave D and trimming, while V, J and clone size come from that table. The sample yields 30,000 to 35,000 clones; around 80% were counted once. The ten largest clones take up roughly 19% of the sample.

Sample: ileal tissue. The sequence was collected from an adult with Crohn's disease. Rearrangement joined TRBV7-9 to TRBJ1-2; the D gene remains uncertain. The nucleotide sequence reads as follows: TGTGCCAGCAGCTTAGTTTCGGGGAACTATGGCTACACCTTC. It translates to CASSLVSGNYGYTF. Reference TRBV7-9 and TRBJ1-2 genes cover what lies past the CDR3, so the full variable domain is DTGVSQNPRHKITKRGQNVTFRCDPISEHNRLYWYRQTLGQGPEFLTYFQNEAQLEKSRLLSDRFSAERPKGSFSTLEIQRTEQGDSAMYLCASSLVSGNYGYTFGSGTRLTVV.